A selection of T cell receptor beta chains follows, all from one sample in a study of a mutant IDH1 vaccine in newly diagnosed glioma. The data were produced by immunoSEQ multiplex PCR, yet TCRdb's version contains in-frame clones alone and is incomplete. The sample includes 20,000 to 30,000 clones, 70% to 85% seen only once; the top ten take approximately 7.7%. Antigen specificity for these receptors is unknown. The source material was PBMCs, sampled from a glioma patient whose treatment included an IDH1 peptide vaccine. The receptors here all came from a man aged 35 to 55 with glioma. Some clones in this sample may be carry-over from other donors' samples. Each CDR3 is given with its conserved first and last residue. Each record gives: clone size, D gene, V gene, J gene, CDR3 protein, CDR3 DNA. D genes are given only for firm matches. Expanded clones are given a class, and other clones once, few, many or no size at all.

>-|-|TRBV4-1|TRBJ2-3
CASSQKLGGGTDTQYF
TGCGCCAGCAGCCAAAAACTAGGAGGAGGGACAGATACGCAGTATTTT
>-|TRBD2|TRBV18|TRBJ2-5
CASSPPSGETQYF
TGTGCCAGCTCACCGCCTAGCGGAGAGACCCAGTACTTC
>few|-|TRBV9|TRBJ1-2
CASSPQGYGYTF
TGTGCCAGCAGCCCCCAAGGCTATGGCTACACCTTC
>once|-|TRBV6-1|TRBJ1-5
CASSERVRTDGNQPQHF
TGTGCCAGCAGTGAAAGGGTCCGTACCGATGGCAATCAGCCCCAGCATTTT
>few|TRBD1|TRBV6-4|TRBJ1-6
CASSEEQGKNSPLHF
TGTGCCAGCAGTGAAGAACAGGGGAAGAATTCACCCCTCCACTTT
>-|TRBD1|TRBV10-3|TRBJ1-2
CAISERQGAYGYTF
TGTGCCATCAGTGAAAGGCAGGGGGCCTATGGCTACACCTTC
>-|TRBD1|TRBV6-1|TRBJ1-5
CASTLEGQSNQPQHF
TGTGCCAGCACCCTCGAGGGACAGTCTAATCAGCCCCAGCATTTT
>-|TRBD1|TRBV6-1|TRBJ2-3
CASPATGITDTQYF
TGTGCCAGCCCCGCGACAGGGATCACAGATACGCAGTATTTT
>-|TRBD1|TRBV10-3|TRBJ2-7
CVISESRGTGDYEQYF
TGTGTCATCAGTGAGTCGAGGGGGACAGGGGATTACGAGCAGTACTTC
>-|-|TRBV20-1|TRBJ2-3
CSAISTDTQYF
TGCAGTGCCATAAGCACAGATACGCAGTATTTT
>-|-|TRBV4-2|TRBJ2-3
CASSQEPSTDTQYF
TGTGCCAGCAGCCAAGAGCCTAGCACCGATACGCAGTATTTT
>-|-|TRBV10-1|TRBJ2-2
CASISRGFTGELFF
TGCGCCAGCATCTCTAGAGGGTTCACCGGGGAGCTGTTTTTT
>-|TRBD1|TRBV6-5|TRBJ2-7
CASSSRTGVYEQYF
TGTGCCAGCAGTTCCCGGACAGGGGTCTACGAGCAGTACTTC
>-|TRBD1|TRBV19|TRBJ2-7
CASSPSFGQDPYEQYF
TGTGCCAGTAGTCCCTCGTTCGGACAGGACCCCTACGAGCAGTACTTC
>-|-|TRBV28|TRBJ2-2
CASSLPGDTNTGELFF
TGTGCCAGCAGCCTCCCGGGGGACACGAACACCGGGGAGCTGTTTTTT
>-|TRBD1|TRBV6-6|TRBJ2-1
CASRAGGNEQFF
TGTGCCAGCAGAGCAGGGGGAAATGAGCAGTTCTTC
>-|TRBD1|TRBV18|TRBJ1-1
CASSPTGRNTEAFF
TGTGCCAGCTCACCGACAGGGAGGAACACTGAAGCTTTCTTT
>-|TRBD2|TRBV7-8|TRBJ2-1
CASNLAGALNEQFF
TGTGCCAGCAATCTAGCGGGGGCCCTAAATGAGCAGTTCTTC
>few|-|TRBV2|TRBJ1-2
CASSDSRQTGYGYTF
TGTGCCAGCAGTGACTCAAGGCAGACAGGCTATGGCTACACCTTC
>-|-|TRBV19|TRBJ2-3
CASSIGASRGDTQYF
TGTGCCAGTAGTATAGGTGCCTCTAGGGGAGATACGCAGTATTTT
>-|-|TRBV18|TRBJ1-4
CASSPPIGGAKIF
TGTGCCAGCTCACCCCCTATTGGGGGGGCGAAAATTTTT
>-|-|TRBV28|TRBJ1-2
CASSSGPRRRFVGYTF
TGTGCCAGCAGTTCTGGGCCCCGTCGACGCTTCGTAGGCTACACCTTC
>once|-|TRBV19|TRBJ1-1
CASSMGLRRGEAEAFF
TGTGCCAGTAGTATGGGGTTAAGGCGGGGGGAGGCTGAAGCTTTCTTT
>few|TRBD1|TRBV6-5|TRBJ1-2
CASSGQGASYGYTF
TGTGCCAGCAGTGGACAGGGGGCAAGCTATGGCTACACCTTC
>-|-|TRBV7-2|TRBJ1-2
CASSPTGSYTF
TGTGCCAGCAGCCCTACGGGAAGCTACACCTTC
>-|-|TRBV6-1|TRBJ2-7
CASSADAVPYEQYF
TGTGCCAGCAGTGCGGACGCTGTTCCCTACGAGCAGTACTTC
>-|-|TRBV11-2|TRBJ2-5
CASSRSGTSQETQYF
TGTGCCAGCAGCCGGTCCGGGACAAGTCAAGAGACCCAGTACTTC
>-|-|TRBV6-6|TRBJ2-1
CASSPQGSWGNEQFF
TGTGCCAGCAGTCCACAGGGATCATGGGGCAATGAGCAGTTCTTC
>-|TRBD1|TRBV2|TRBJ2-7
CASSPGTVPYEQYF
TGTGCCAGCAGTCCCGGGACAGTACCCTACGAGCAGTACTTC
>-|TRBD1|TRBV7-9|TRBJ2-5
CASSPGQKETQYF
TGTGCCAGCAGCCCGGGACAGAAAGAGACCCAGTACTTC
>-|-|TRBV2|TRBJ2-7
CASTGDSYEQYF
TGTGCCTCCACGGGGGACTCCTACGAGCAGTACTTC
>-|-|TRBV5-6|TRBJ2-7
CASSLGLRIYEQYF
TGTGCCAGCAGCTTGGGGTTACGGATTTACGAGCAGTACTTC
>-|-|TRBV14|TRBJ2-7
CASSQEMVNEQYF
TGTGCCAGCAGCCAAGAAATGGTGAACGAGCAGTACTTC
>-|-|TRBV27|TRBJ2-7
CASSLGPGGFYEQYF
TGTGCCAGCAGTTTAGGGCCAGGGGGGTTCTACGAGCAGTACTTC
>once|-|TRBV18|TRBJ2-6
CASSQTEGNVLTF
TGTGCCAGCTCACAGACGGAGGGCAACGTCCTGACTTTC
>-|-|TRBV6-4|TRBJ1-5
CASTGRLNQPQHF
TGTGCCAGCACGGGACGGCTGAATCAGCCCCAGCATTTT
>-|TRBD1|TRBV7-2|TRBJ1-1
CASSFPAWTGGGTEAFF
TGTGCCAGCAGCTTCCCTGCCTGGACAGGGGGAGGGACTGAAGCTTTCTTT
>-|-|TRBV30|TRBJ1-5
CAWSATRTGGGNQPQHF
TGTGCCTGGAGTGCAACCCGGACCGGGGGAGGCAATCAGCCCCAGCATTTT
>-|-|TRBV18|TRBJ1-5
CASSSSVTENQPQHF
TGTGCCAGCTCAAGTTCCGTGACAGAAAATCAGCCCCAGCATTTT
>-|-|TRBV7-2|TRBJ1-1
CASSLWQNTEAFF
TGTGCCAGCAGCTTATGGCAGAACACTGAAGCTTTCTTT